The 15 T cell receptor beta chains presented below share a single source sample, sequenced in a study of shared clonotypes between healthy human individuals. This table comes from immunoSEQ multiplex PCR, and its TCRdb copy is limited to in-frame clones, with some not included. The sample consists of 2 million to 2.5 million clones, about 90% of them appearing once. The source material was naive CD4+ T cells from PBMCs. Subset in this sample: CD45RA+ positively selected. The receptors originated from a man aged 18 to 30 in good health. Some clones in this sample may be carry-over from other donors' samples.

This chain joins TRBV14 and TRBJ2-1; 8 bases align to TRBD2. The germline gives CDR1 SGHDN, CDR2 FVKESK. The CDR3 is 17 amino acids. J was trimmed by 4 bases and V by 0 bases; bases with no gene match: 8. This CDR3 is CASSQEVAPSGYNEQFF. CDR3 coding DNA: TGTGCCAGCAGCCAAGAAGTAGCGCCTAGCGGGTACAATGAGCAGTTCTTC.

The J gene is TRBJ2-7, the V gene TRBV4-3; no clear D. The CDR3 totals 15 residues. V dropped 1 base and J dropped 3 bases, with 13 bases sitting between them. CDR1 is LGHNA, CDR2 YSLEER, per germline. CDR3 sequence reads: CASSQGWLGLYEQYF. CDR3 DNA: TGCGCCAGCAGCCAAGGTTGGCTCGGCCTCTACGAGCAGTACTTC.

The chain uses TRBV19 and TRBJ2-3; a weak D match, TRBD1 (5 bases). This CDR3 has 13 amino acids. Germline assignment: CDR1 LNHDA and CDR2 SQIVND (reference sequence). V lost 5 bases and J 2 bases, leaving 8 bases between the germline ends. Here the CDR3 DNA reads TGTGCCAGTAGTTATGGGGCCACAGATACGCAGTATTTT. Translated: CASSYGATDTQYF.

This sequence joins TRBV19 and TRBJ2-3, with D possibly being TRBD2 (7 bases). The germline V gene has CDR1 LNHDA and CDR2 SQIVND (reference sequence). This CDR3 spans 11 amino acids. Trimming pared 6 bases from V and 9 bases from J, leaving 10 bases between. The CDR3 here is CASRRGQTQYF. The DNA for the CDR3 is TGTGCCAGTAGGCGGGGGCAGACGCAGTATTTT.

As concerns this clone: Other DNA sequences in the sample encode the same CDR3. V gene TRBV5-1 combines with J gene TRBJ2-7; unclear D gene. Germline V lookup: CDR1 SGHRS, CDR2 YFSETQ. The V gene lost 2 bases and the J gene lost 4 bases, with 4 bases spanning the gap. The CDR3 length is 11 residues. The CDR3 spells CASSFQYEQYF. The CDR3 region has the DNA TGCGCCAGCAGCTTTCAGTACGAGCAGTACTTC.

V usage is TRBV30 and J usage is TRBJ2-2, with 8 bases identical to TRBD2. Per the germline V gene, CDR1 is GTSNPN and CDR2 is SVGIG (reference sequence). This CDR3 has 16 amino acids. CDR3 loop: CARAAFAGGNTGELFF. The CDR3 DNA reads TGTGCTCGTGCAGCCTTTGCGGGAGGGAACACCGGGGAGCTGTTTTTT.

This chain connects TRBV28 to TRBJ1-2; tentatively, D is TRBD1 (5 bases). Trimming took 4 bases from V and 2 from J, leaving 14 bases between them. This CDR3 has 15 amino acids. CDR1 and CDR2 (germline): MDHEN, SYDVKM. CDR3 nucleotides: TGTGCCAGCAGTTCTAGACAGTTAGGCAACTATGGCTACACCTTC. Translated, it gives CASSSRQLGNYGYTF.

This clone is a singleton in its sample. The chain carries TRBV5-8 and TRBJ1-4; 7 bases map to TRBD1. In germline, CDR1 is SGHTS, CDR2 YDEGEE. The V gene end was trimmed by 5 bases and the J gene end by 7 bases; junction bases not matched to a gene: 8. The CDR3 runs to 14 residues. The CDR3 DNA is TGTGCCAGCAGGCGCGGGACAGTGGTTGAAAAACTGTTTTTT. It codes for CASRRGTVVEKLFF. Combining the CDR3 with reference TRBV5-8 and TRBJ1-4 gives the whole variable domain EAGVTQSPTHLIKTRGQQATLRCSPISGHTSVYWYQQALGLGLQFLLWYDEGEERNRGNFPPRFSGRQFPNYSSELNVNALELEDSALYLCASRRGTVVEKLFFGSGTQLSVL.

With respect to this clone: This same CDR3 is encoded by further DNA sequences in the sample. The J gene is TRBJ1-2, the V gene TRBV28, with 9 bases lining up with TRBD1. J was trimmed by 1 base and V by 5 bases; bases with no gene match: 5. Looked up from germline, CDR1 is MDHEN and CDR2 is SYDVKM. The CDR3 is 15 residues long. CDR3 amino acids: CASSPGQGFNYGYTF. DNA for the CDR3: TGTGCCAGCAGTCCTGGACAGGGGTTTAACTATGGCTACACCTTC.

The V call is TRBV5-6, the J call TRBJ2-3; unclear D gene. The CDR3 has 15 amino acids. V dropped 4 bases and J dropped 2 bases, with 14 bases sitting between them. The germline CDR1 and CDR2 sequences are SGHDT and YYEEEE. CDR3 in DNA: TGTGCCAGCAGCGTAGGGTGGCAGGACACAGATACGCAGTATTTT. It yields the protein CASSVGWQDTDTQYF.

The gene calls are TRBV5-1 and TRBJ2-1; D is possibly TRBD2 (5 bases). Germline V CDR1 and CDR2: SGHRS, YFSETQ. Trimming removed 5 bases from V and 7 bases from J, with 10 bases in between. This CDR3 spans 12 amino acids. The CDR3 region has the DNA TGCGCCAGCAGGGATGGACTTAATGAGCAGTTCTTC. Residues: CASRDGLNEQFF.

The V call is TRBV28, the J call TRBJ2-1; 10 nucleotides align to TRBD2. The CDR3 consists of 16 residues. CDR1 and CDR2 from the germline V gene are MDHEN and SYDVKM. Trimming removed 5 bases from V and 4 bases from J; junction bases left unmatched: 8. In DNA, the CDR3 is TGTGCCAGCAGTGCCCAACTAGCGGGGAATTACAATGAGCAGTTCTTC. The encoded protein is CASSAQLAGNYNEQFF.

J is TRBJ2-5 and V is TRBV2; D not certain. V lost 7 bases and J lost 11, with 8 bases in between. CDR3 length: 9 amino acids. Germline V gives CDR1 SNHLY, CDR2 FYNNEI. CDR3 coding DNA: TGTGCCAGCACGGCCAAGCAGTACTTC. Protein sequence: CASTAKQYF. The full variable domain, rest sourced from reference TRBV2 and TRBJ2-5, is EPEVTQTPSHQVTQMGQEVILRCVPISNHLYFYWYRQILGQKVEFLVSFYNNEISEKSEIFDDQFSVERPDGSNFTLKIRSTKLEDSAMYFCASTAKQYFGPGTRLLVL.

The count of this clone is one. The rearrangement uses TRBV4-1 and TRBJ1-4, with D possibly TRBD1 on 5 matching bases. The germline V gene has CDR1 MGHRA and CDR2 YSYEKL. CDR3 size: 16 residues. The V end was cut by 0 bases, the J end by 3 bases, with 11 bases between. The CDR3 nucleotides are TGCGCCAGCAGCCAAGAGAATACAGGCCCTAATGAAAAACTGTTTTTT. It encodes CASSQENTGPNEKLFF.

The chain couples TRBV6-1 to TRBJ1-1; D unresolved. Trimming removed 7 bases at V and 0 bases at J, with 9 bases between. The CDR3 extends over 13 amino acids. Germline values: CDR1 MNHNS, CDR2 SASEGT. The CDR3 spells CASTQTLNTEAFF. DNA of the CDR3: TGTGCCAGCACCCAGACATTGAACACTGAAGCTTTCTTT.